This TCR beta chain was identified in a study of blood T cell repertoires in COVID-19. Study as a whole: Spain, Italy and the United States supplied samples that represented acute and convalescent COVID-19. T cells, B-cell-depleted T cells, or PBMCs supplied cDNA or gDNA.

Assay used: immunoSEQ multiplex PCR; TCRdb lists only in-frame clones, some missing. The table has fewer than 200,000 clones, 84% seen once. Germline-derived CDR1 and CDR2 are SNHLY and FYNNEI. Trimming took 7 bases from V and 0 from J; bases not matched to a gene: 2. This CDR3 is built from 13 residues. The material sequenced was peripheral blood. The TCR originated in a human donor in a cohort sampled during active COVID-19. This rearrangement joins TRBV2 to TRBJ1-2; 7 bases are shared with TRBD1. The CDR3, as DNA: TGTGCCAGCAACAGGGGTGCTAACTATGGCTACACCTTC. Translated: CASNRGANYGYTF.